The rows below give T cell receptor beta chains drawn from one sample of a study of blood T cell repertoires in COVID-19. The table came from immunoSEQ multiplex PCR; TCRdb's copy has only in-frame clones and leaves some out. In the table there are over 250,000 clones, 75% to 90% of which are singletons. The sample taken for sequencing was peripheral blood. The receptor set was obtained from a woman in her 50s with COVID-19, enrolled during active disease. CDR3s include the opening cysteine and the closing phenylalanine or tryptophan. The D gene is left open where the match is weak. The size entry is marked missing in some rows and otherwise reads once, few, many or a size class.

TRBV11-2,TRBJ2-5,NA,TRBD2,CASSLEAGGPGETQYF,TGTGCCAGCAGCTTAGAGGCGGGAGGGCCTGGGGAGACCCAGTACTTC
TRBV7-9,TRBJ2-5,NA,TRBD2,CASSPKLAGGQETQYF,TGTGCCAGCAGCCCAAAACTAGCGGGAGGGCAAGAGACCCAGTACTTC
TRBV3-1/TRBV3-2,TRBJ2-5,NA,NA,CASSQDAETQYF,TGTGCCAGCAGCCAAGATGCGGAGACCCAGTACTTC
TRBV27,TRBJ2-1,few,TRBD1,CASSLPSGQGGNEQFF,TGTGCCAGCAGTTTACCCTCTGGACAGGGGGGCAATGAGCAGTTCTTC
TRBV27,TRBJ1-6,NA,TRBD1,CASQDRANSPLHF,TGTGCCAGCCAAGACAGGGCTAATTCACCCCTCCACTTT
TRBV5-1,TRBJ1-2,NA,TRBD1,CASSLFATGGRGYTF,TGCGCCAGCAGCTTGTTTGCGACAGGGGGCCGGGGCTACACCTTC
TRBV7-2,TRBJ1-3,NA,NA,CASSLAAGKGNTIYF,TGTGCCAGCAGCTTAGCAGCAGGGAAAGGAAACACCATATATTTT
TRBV30,TRBJ2-3,NA,TRBD2,CAWSVTAGTLNTQYF,TGTGCCTGGAGTGTAACAGCGGGGACCCTTAATACGCAGTATTTT
TRBV19,TRBJ1-2,NA,NA,CASSIEQGGYTF,TGTGCCAGTAGTATTGAACAGGGTGGCTACACCTTC
TRBV7-9,TRBJ2-1,NA,TRBD2,CASSPPDLAGDHNEQFF,TGTGCCAGCAGCCCGCCCGACCTAGCGGGAGACCACAATGAGCAGTTCTTC
TRBV5-1,TRBJ1-6,NA,NA,CASSLWTEGNSPLHF,TGCGCCAGCAGCTTATGGACGGAGGGTAATTCACCCCTCCACTTT
TRBV10-1,TRBJ2-1,NA,TRBD2,CASSLAGGVLNEQFF,TGCGCCAGCAGTCTAGCGGGAGGGGTCCTCAATGAGCAGTTCTTC
TRBV3-1/TRBV3-2,TRBJ2-3,NA,TRBD2,CASSQRLAGADTQYF,TGTGCCAGCAGCCAAAGACTAGCGGGCGCTGATACGCAGTATTTT
TRBV4-1,TRBJ2-7,NA,NA,CASSQENGLKQGWTYEQYF,TGCGCCAGCAGCCAAGAAAATGGCCTGAAACAGGGTTGGACCTACGAGCAGTACTTC
TRBV11-3,TRBJ2-2,few,TRBD2,CASSLVSGKNTGELFF,TGTGCCAGCAGCTTAGTTAGCGGGAAGAACACCGGGGAGCTGTTTTTT
TRBV27,TRBJ1-2,once,NA,CASGRNREIYGYTF,TGTGCCAGCGGCCGAAACAGGGAAATCTATGGCTACACCTTC
TRBV11-3,TRBJ2-6,NA,NA,CASSLDLGGSGANVLTF,TGTGCCAGCAGCTTAGATCTTGGAGGGTCTGGGGCCAACGTCCTGACTTTC
TRBV11-2,TRBJ1-2,NA,NA,CASTLNGRGGGYGYTF,TGTGCCAGCACCCTCAACGGTCGGGGTGGAGGCTATGGCTACACCTTC
TRBV13,TRBJ2-3,NA,NA,CASSPGVGQTDTQYF,TGTGCCAGCAGCCCCGGCGTGGGGCAGACAGATACGCAGTATTTT
TRBV24-1,TRBJ1-5,once,TRBD1,CATSDNDRVDQPQHF,TGTGCCACCAGTGACAACGACAGGGTCGATCAGCCCCAGCATTTT
TRBV5-4,TRBJ2-3,few,TRBD1,CASSQTGQGWTDTQYF,TGTGCCAGCAGCCAGACTGGACAGGGTTGGACAGATACGCAGTATTTT
TRBV3-1/TRBV3-2,TRBJ2-1,once,TRBD1,CASSQASGTGNRNEQFF,TGTGCCAGCAGCCAAGCGTCCGGGACAGGGAATCGGAATGAGCAGTTCTTC
TRBV7-8,TRBJ2-7,NA,TRBD1,CASSSGTGVYEQYF,TGTGCCAGCAGCTCCGGGACAGGGGTCTACGAGCAGTACTTC
TRBV5-1,TRBJ2-3,NA,NA,CASSLAADTQYF,TGCGCCAGCAGCTTGGCGGCAGATACGCAGTATTTT
TRBV6-5,TRBJ2-1,NA,TRBD2,CASSYLSGRYNEQFF,TGTGCCAGCAGTTATTTAAGCGGGAGGTACAATGAGCAGTTCTTC
TRBV3-1/TRBV3-2,TRBJ1-1,NA,NA,CASSHGGGVTEAFF,TGTGCCAGCAGCCATGGTGGGGGGGTGACTGAAGCTTTCTTT
TRBV4-1,TRBJ2-7,NA,TRBD2,CASSPEGGAMGRIYEQYF,TGCGCCAGCAGCCCAGAGGGAGGGGCGATGGGACGAATATACGAGCAGTACTTC
TRBV20-1,TRBJ1-4,few,TRBD1,CSASGTVNEKLFF,TGCAGTGCTAGTGGGACAGTAAATGAAAAACTGTTTTTT
TRBV7-2,TRBJ1-3,NA,TRBD1,CASSPGTAEHTIYF,TGTGCCAGCAGTCCCGGGACAGCCGAACACACCATATATTTT
TRBV7-9,TRBJ2-7,NA,TRBD2,CASSFPAGDYEQYF,TGTGCCAGCAGCTTTCCAGCGGGGGACTACGAGCAGTACTTC
TRBV14,TRBJ1-6,NA,NA,CASSQGTGMNSPLHF,TGTGCCAGCAGCCAGGGAACAGGGATGAATTCACCCCTCCACTTT
TRBV5-1,TRBJ2-7,NA,NA,CASSLQGPYEQYF,TGCGCCAGCAGCTTGCAGGGGCCCTACGAGCAGTACTTC
TRBV29-1,TRBJ1-5,NA,TRBD1,CSVGTGTEFNQPQHF,TGCAGCGTTGGGACCGGGACAGAATTCAATCAGCCCCAGCATTTT
TRBV9,TRBJ2-3,NA,TRBD2,CASSVGLAGDTDTQYF,TGTGCCAGCAGCGTGGGACTAGCGGGAGATACAGATACGCAGTATTTT
TRBV11-3,TRBJ2-3,NA,NA,CASSLGIGVSTDTQYF,TGTGCCAGCAGCTTAGGGATAGGAGTGAGCACAGATACGCAGTATTTT
TRBV19,TRBJ2-2,NA,TRBD2,CASRVRGSTGELFF,TGTGCCAGTAGAGTTCGCGGGAGTACCGGGGAGCTGTTTTTT
TRBV5-1,TRBJ2-3,NA,TRBD1,CASSGSQGAADTQYF,TGCGCCAGCAGCGGCTCTCAGGGGGCGGCAGATACGCAGTATTTT
TRBV6-5,TRBJ2-7,few,NA,CASSSGGLSYEQYF,TGTGCCAGCAGTTCTGGGGGACTCTCCTACGAGCAGTACTTC
TRBV4-1,TRBJ2-7,NA,NA,CASSQPFSGLQTYEQYF,TGCGCCAGCAGCCAACCCTTTAGCGGACTTCAGACCTACGAGCAGTACTTC
TRBV4-3,TRBJ2-1,NA,TRBD2,CASSQAPPSGGTEQFF,TGCGCCAGCAGCCAAGCCCCCCCTAGCGGGGGGACCGAGCAGTTCTTC
TRBV19,TRBJ1-4,NA,TRBD1,CASSITRGRGHSNEKLFF,TGTGCCAGTAGTATTACCCGTGGCAGGGGGCATTCTAATGAAAAACTGTTTTTT
TRBV6-2/TRBV6-3,TRBJ2-7,NA,TRBD2,CASSYAKLAGGTKTSYEQYF,TGTGCCAGCAGTTACGCCAAACTAGCGGGAGGGACAAAAACCTCCTACGAGCAGTACTTC
TRBV5-1,TRBJ2-1,once,TRBD2,CASTTSGSGDNEQFF,TGCGCCAGCACCACTAGCGGGAGTGGTGATAATGAGCAGTTCTTC
TRBV6-1,TRBJ1-1,NA,TRBD1,CASSEEGTVFGAFF,TGTGCCAGCAGTGAAGAGGGGACAGTTTTCGGGGCTTTCTTT
TRBV30,TRBJ2-7,NA,NA,CAWSGDFSSYEQYF,TGTGCCTGGAGTGGGGACTTTAGCTCCTACGAGCAGTACTTC
TRBV6-5,TRBJ2-1,NA,NA,CASSQTAIHLKEQFF,TGTGCCAGCAGCCAAACAGCAATCCACTTAAAGGAGCAGTTCTTC
TRBV7-9,TRBJ2-1,NA,NA,CASSDPTAMGSYNEQFF,TGTGCCAGCAGCGACCCGACAGCTATGGGTTCCTACAATGAGCAGTTCTTC
TRBV29-1,TRBJ2-1,NA,TRBD2,CSVFNPGLLTSSSYNEQFF,TGCAGCGTTTTCAATCCGGGACTACTGACGAGCAGCTCCTACAATGAGCAGTTCTTC
TRBV7-2,TRBJ2-6,NA,NA,CASSLDLVANVLTF,TGTGCCAGCAGCTTAGATCTCGTGGCCAACGTCCTGACTTTC
TRBV5-8,TRBJ2-7,NA,TRBD2,CASSRWTSGSGEQYF,TGTGCCAGCAGCCGGTGGACTAGCGGGAGTGGCGAGCAGTACTTC
TRBV19,TRBJ2-1,once,TRBD2,CASSLRERDLFRSSYNEQFF,TGTGCCAGTAGCTTACGAGAGCGGGACTTATTCCGGAGCTCCTACAATGAGCAGTTCTTC
TRBV7-3,TRBJ1-4,NA,NA,CASSLSIDRSVPEKLFF,TGTGCCAGCAGCTTAAGTATTGACAGGTCCGTCCCCGAAAAACTGTTTTTT
TRBV4-1,TRBJ2-1,NA,NA,CASSRDGLEGQFF,TGCGCCAGCAGCCGCGACGGACTTGAGGGGCAGTTCTTC